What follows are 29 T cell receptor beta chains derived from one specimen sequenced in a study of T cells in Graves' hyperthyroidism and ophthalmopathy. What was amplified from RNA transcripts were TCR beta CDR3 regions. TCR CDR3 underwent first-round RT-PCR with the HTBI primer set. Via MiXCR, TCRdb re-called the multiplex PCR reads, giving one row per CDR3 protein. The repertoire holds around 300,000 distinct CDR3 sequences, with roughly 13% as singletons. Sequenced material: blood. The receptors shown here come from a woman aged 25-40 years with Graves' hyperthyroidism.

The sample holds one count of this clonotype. Here the CDR3 reads CASPKSGGTKNIQYF. The CDR3 region has the DNA TGTGCCAGCCCCAAATCGGGAGGGACCAAAAACATTCAGTACTTC. The rearrangement links TRBV27 to TRBJ2-4; 8 positions agree with TRBD2. The trim removed 8 bases at V and 2 bases at J, leaving 8 bases unmatched. The CDR3 totals 15 residues. Per the germline V gene, CDR1 is MNHEY and CDR2 is SMNVEV (reference sequence).

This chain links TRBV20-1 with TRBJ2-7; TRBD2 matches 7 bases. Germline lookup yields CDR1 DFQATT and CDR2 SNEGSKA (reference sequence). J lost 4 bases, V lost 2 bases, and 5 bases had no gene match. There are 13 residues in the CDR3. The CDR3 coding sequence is TGCAGTGCTAGAACCGGGAGGTCTTACGAGCAGTACTTC. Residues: CSARTGRSYEQYF.

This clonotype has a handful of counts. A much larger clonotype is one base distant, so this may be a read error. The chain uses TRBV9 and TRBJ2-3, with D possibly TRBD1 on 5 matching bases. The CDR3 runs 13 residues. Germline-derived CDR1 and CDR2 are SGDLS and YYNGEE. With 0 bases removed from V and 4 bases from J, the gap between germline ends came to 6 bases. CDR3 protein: CASSVEGADTQYF. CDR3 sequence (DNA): TGTGCCAGCAGCGTAGAAGGGGCAGATACGCAGTATTTT.

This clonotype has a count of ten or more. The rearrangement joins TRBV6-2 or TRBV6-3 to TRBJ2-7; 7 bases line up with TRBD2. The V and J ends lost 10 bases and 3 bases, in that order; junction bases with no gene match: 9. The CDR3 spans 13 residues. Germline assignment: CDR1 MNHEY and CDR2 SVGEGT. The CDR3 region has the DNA TGTGCCATCAACGGGGGGATATTCTACGAGCAGTACTTC. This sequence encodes CAINGGIFYEQYF.

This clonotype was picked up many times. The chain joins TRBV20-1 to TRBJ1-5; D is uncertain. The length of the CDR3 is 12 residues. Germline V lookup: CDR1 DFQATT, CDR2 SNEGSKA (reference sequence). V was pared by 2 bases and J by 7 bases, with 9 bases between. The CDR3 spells CSARPIVQPQHF. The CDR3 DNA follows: TGCAGTGCTAGACCGATCGTACAGCCCCAGCATTTT.

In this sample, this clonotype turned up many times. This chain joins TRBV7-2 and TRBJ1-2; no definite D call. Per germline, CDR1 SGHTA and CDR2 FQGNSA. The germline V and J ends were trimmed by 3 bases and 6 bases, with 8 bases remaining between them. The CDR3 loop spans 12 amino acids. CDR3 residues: CASSFYHDGYTF. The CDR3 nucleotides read TGTGCCAGCAGCTTCTACCACGATGGCTACACCTTC.

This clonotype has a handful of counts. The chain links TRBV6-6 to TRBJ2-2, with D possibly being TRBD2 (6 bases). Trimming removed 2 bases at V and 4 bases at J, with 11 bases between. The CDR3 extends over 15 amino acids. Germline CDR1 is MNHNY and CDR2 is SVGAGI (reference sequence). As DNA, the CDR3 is TGTGCCAGCAGTTACGGGGTGGGGGGCACCGGGGAGCTGTTTTTT. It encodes CASSYGVGGTGELFF.

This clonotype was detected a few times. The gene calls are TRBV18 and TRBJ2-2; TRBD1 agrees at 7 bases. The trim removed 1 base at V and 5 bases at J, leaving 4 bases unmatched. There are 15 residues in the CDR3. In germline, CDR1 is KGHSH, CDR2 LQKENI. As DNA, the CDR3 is TGTGCCAGCTCACCACACAGGGGTTCGACCGGGGAGCTGTTTTTT. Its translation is CASSPHRGSTGELFF.

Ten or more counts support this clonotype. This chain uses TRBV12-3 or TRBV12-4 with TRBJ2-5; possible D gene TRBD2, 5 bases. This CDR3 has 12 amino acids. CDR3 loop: CASQRHTETQYF. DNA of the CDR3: TGTGCGAGCCAGCGGCATACGGAGACCCAGTACTTC.

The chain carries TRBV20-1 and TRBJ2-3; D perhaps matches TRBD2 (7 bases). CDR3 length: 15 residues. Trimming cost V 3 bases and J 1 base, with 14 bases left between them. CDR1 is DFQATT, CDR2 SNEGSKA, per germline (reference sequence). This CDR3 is CSASAGARGTDTQYF. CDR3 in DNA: TGCAGTGCTAGTGCGGGGGCAAGAGGCACAGATACGCAGTATTTT.

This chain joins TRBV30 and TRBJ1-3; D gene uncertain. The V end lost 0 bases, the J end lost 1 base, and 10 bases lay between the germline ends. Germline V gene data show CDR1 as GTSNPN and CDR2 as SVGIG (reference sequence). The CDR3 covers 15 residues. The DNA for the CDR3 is TGTGCCTGGAGTGTAAGTCTGAGTTCTGGAAACACCATATATTTT. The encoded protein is CAWSVSLSSGNTIYF.

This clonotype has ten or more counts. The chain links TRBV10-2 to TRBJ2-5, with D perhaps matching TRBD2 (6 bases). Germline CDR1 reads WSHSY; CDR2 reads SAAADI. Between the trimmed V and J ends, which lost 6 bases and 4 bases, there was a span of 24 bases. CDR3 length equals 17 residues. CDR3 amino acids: CASRDTEGPHMSETQYF. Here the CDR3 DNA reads TGCGCCAGCAGAGACACGGAGGGACCTCATATGTCAGAGACCCAGTACTTC.

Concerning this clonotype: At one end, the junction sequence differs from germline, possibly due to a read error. DNA for the CDR3: TGTGTCAGCAGTCCTAGCGGGATGGATGAGCAGTTCTTC. Translated, it gives CVSSPSGMDEQFF. V usage is TRBV28 and J usage is TRBJ2-1; 9 bases agree with TRBD2. The CDR3 runs to 13 residues. The V gene's germline CDR1 is MDHEN and CDR2 SYDVKM.

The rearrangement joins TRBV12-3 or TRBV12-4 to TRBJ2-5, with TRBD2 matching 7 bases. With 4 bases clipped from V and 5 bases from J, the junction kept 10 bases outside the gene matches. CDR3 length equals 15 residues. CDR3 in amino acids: CASSSVEGAGETQYF. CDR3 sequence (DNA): TGTGCCAGCAGTTCAGTGGAGGGAGCGGGGGAGACCCAGTACTTC.

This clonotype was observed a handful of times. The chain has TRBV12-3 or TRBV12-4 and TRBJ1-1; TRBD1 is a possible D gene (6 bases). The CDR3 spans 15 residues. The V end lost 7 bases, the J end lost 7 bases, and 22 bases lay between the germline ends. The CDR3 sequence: CASTLTGPSFSEAFF. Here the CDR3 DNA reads TGTGCCAGCACCCTAACAGGGCCCTCGTTTAGTGAAGCTTTCTTT.

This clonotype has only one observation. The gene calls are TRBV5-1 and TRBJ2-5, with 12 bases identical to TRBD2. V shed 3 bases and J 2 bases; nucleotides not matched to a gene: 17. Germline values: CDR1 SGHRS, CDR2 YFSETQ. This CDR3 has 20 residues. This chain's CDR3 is CASSSNVASGRAGFQETQYF. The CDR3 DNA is TGCGCCAGCAGCTCAAACGTGGCTAGCGGGAGGGCCGGTTTTCAAGAGACCCAGTACTTC.

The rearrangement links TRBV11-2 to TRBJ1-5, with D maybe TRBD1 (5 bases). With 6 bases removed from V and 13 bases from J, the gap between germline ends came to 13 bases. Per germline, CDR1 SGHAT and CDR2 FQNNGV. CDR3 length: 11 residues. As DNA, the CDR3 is TGTGCCAGCAGAACTGGGGCGACACAGCATTTT. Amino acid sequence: CASRTGATQHF.

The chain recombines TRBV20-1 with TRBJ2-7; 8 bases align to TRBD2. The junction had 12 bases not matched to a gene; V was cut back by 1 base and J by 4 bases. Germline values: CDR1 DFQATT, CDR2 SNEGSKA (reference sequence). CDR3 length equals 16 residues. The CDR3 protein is CSARVRGGLAPYEQYF. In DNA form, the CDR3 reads TGCAGTGCTAGAGTCCGGGGGGGGTTGGCCCCGTACGAGCAGTACTTC.

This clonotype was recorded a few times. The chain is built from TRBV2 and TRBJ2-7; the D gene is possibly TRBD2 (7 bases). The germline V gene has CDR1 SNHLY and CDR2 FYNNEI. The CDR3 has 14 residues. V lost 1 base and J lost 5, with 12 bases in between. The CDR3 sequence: CASSEGGGIHEQYF. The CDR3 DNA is TGTGCCAGCAGTGAAGGGGGGGGCATCCACGAGCAGTACTTC.

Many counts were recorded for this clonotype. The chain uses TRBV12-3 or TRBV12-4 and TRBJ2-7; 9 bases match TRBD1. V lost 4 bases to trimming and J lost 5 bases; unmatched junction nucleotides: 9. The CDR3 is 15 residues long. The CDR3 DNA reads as TGTGCCAGCAGTTGGGACAGGGAGGGCCCCCACGAGCAGTACTTC. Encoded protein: CASSWDREGPHEQYF.

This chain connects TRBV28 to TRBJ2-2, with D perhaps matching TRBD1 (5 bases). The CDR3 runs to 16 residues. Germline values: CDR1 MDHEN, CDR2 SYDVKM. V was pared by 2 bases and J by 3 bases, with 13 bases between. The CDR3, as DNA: TGTGCCAGCAGTTTAGGGGCCAGGGCCTACACCGGGGAGCTGTTTTTT. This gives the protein CASSLGARAYTGELFF.

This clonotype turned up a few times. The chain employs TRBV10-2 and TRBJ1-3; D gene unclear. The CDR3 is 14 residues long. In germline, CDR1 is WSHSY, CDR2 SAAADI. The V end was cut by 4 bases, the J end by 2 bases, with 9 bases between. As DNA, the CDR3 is TGCGCCAGCAGTGGGACCAAACCTGGAAACACCATATATTTT. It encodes CASSGTKPGNTIYF.

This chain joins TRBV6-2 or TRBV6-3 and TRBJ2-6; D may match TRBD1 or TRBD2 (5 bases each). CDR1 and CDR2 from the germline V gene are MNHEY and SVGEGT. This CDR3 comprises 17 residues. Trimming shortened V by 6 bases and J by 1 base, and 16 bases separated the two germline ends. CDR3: CASRRDARESGANVLTF. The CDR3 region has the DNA TGTGCCAGCAGACGGGACGCCCGAGAGTCTGGGGCCAACGTCCTGACTTTC.

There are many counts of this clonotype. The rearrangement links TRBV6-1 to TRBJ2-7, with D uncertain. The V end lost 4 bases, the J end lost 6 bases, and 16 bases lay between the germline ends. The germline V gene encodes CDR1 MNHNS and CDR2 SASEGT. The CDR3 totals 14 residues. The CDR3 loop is CASSVTTLLSEQYF. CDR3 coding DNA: TGTGCCAGCAGTGTTACCACCCTCCTTAGCGAGCAGTACTTC.

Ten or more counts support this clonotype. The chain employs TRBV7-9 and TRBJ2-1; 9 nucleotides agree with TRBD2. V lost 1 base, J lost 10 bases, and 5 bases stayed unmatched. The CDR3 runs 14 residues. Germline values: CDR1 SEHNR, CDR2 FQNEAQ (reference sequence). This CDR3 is CASSLGVAGDEQFF. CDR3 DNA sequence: TGTGCCAGCAGCTTAGGGGTAGCGGGAGACGAGCAGTTCTTC.

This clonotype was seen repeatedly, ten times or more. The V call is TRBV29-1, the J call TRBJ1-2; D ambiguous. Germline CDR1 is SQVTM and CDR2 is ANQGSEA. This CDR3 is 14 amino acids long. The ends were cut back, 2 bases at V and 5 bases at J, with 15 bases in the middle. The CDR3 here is CSVEWSDPPYGYTF. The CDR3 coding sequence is TGCAGCGTTGAATGGTCGGACCCACCTTATGGCTACACCTTC.

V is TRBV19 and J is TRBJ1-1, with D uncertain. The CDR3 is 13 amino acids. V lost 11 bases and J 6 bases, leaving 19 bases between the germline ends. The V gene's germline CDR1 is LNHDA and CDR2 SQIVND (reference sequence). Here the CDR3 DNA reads TGTGCCTCAACCCGGGTGGCGGGGTCTGAAGCTTTCTTT. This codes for CASTRVAGSEAFF.

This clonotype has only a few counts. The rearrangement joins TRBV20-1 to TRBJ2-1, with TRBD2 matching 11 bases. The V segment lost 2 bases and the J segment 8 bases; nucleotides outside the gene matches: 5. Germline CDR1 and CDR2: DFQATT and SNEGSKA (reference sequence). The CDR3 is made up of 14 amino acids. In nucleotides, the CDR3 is TGCAGTGCTAGATCTAGCGGGAGGCACGATGAGCAGTTCTTC. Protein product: CSARSSGRHDEQFF.

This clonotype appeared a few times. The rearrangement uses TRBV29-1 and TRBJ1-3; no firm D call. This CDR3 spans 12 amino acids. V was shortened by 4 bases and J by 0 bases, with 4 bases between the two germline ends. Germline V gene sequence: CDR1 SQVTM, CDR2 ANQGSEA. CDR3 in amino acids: CSVVFSGNTIYF. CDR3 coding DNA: TGCAGCGTTGTTTTCTCTGGAAACACCATATATTTT. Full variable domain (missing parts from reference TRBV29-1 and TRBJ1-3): SAVISQKPSRDICQRGTSLTIQCQVDSQVTMMFWYRQQPGQSLTLIATANQGSEATYESGFVIDKFPISRPNLTFSTLTVSNMSPEDSSIYLCSVVFSGNTIYFGEGSWLTVV.